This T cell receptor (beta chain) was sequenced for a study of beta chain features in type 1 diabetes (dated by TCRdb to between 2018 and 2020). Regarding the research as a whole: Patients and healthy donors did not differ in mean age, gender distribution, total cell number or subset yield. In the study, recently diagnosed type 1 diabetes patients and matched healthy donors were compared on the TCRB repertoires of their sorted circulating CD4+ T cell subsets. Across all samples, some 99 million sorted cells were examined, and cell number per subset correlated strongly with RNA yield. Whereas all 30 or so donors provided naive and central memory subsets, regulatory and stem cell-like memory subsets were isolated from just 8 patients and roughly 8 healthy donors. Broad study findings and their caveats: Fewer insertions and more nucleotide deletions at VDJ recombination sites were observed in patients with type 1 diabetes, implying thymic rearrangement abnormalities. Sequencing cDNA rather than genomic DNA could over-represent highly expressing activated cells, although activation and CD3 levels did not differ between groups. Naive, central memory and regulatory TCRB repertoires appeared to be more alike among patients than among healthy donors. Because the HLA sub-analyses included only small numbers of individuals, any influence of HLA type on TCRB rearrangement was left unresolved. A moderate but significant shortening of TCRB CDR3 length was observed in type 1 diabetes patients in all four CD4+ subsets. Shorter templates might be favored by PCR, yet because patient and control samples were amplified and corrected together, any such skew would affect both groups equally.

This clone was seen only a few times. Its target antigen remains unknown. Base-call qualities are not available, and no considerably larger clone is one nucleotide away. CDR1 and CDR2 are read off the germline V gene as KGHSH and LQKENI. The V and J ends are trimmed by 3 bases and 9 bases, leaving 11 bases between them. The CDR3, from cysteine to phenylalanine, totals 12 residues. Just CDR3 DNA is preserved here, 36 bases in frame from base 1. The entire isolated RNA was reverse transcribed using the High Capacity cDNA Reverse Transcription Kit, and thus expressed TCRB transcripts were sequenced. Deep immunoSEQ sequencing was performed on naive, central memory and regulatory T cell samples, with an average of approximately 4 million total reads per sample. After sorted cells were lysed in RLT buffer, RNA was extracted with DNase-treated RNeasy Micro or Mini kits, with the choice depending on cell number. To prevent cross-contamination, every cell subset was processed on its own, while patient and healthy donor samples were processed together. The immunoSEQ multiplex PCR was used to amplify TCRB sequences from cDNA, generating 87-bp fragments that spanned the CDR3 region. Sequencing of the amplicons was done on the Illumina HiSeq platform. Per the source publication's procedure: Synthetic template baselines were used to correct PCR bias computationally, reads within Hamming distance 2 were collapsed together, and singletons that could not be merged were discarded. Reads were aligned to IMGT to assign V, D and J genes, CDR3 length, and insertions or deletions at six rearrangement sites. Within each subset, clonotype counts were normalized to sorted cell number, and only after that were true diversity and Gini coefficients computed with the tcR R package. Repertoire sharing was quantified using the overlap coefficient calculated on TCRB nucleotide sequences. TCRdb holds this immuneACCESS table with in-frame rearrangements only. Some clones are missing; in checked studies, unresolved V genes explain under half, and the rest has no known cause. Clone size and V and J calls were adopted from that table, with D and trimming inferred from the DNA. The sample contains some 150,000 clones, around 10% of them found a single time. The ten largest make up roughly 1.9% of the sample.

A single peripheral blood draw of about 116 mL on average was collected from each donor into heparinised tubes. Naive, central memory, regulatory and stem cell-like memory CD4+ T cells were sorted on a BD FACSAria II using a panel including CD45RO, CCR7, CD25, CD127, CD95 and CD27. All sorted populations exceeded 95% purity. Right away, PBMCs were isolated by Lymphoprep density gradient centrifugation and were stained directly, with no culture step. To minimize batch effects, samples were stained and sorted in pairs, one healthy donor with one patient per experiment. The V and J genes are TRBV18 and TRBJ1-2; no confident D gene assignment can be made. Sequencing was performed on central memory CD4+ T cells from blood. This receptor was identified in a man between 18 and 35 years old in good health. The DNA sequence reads TGTGCCAGCTCACCTAGCGTATTTAGCTACACCTTC. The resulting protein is CASSPSVFSYTF.